Below are 26 T cell receptor beta chains sequenced from a single sample in a study of CD8 T cells in ankylosing spondylitis. One entry per CDR3 protein results from TCRdb running MiXCR on the 5' RACE reads. This sample yields roughly 190,000 distinct CDR3 sequences, of which 13% are seen a single time; 16% belongs to the top ten. Input material: blood, either unsorted or a sorted T cell fraction (not recorded which). The receptor source for this set is a male donor with ankylosing spondylitis or in good health (not recorded which).

This clonotype was observed many times. This rearrangement joins TRBV7-2 to TRBJ2-1, with unresolved D. This CDR3 region has 14 residues. Germline CDR1 is SGHTA and CDR2 is FQGNSA. The V end was cut by 3 bases, the J end by 10 bases, with 16 bases between. CDR3 protein: CASSLSELRGEQFF. The CDR3 DNA reads as TGTGCCAGCAGCTTGAGTGAGCTCCGCGGCGAGCAGTTCTTC.

The table lists this clonotype with many counts. This CDR3 reads CASSHLDARTDTQYF. DNA for the CDR3: TGTGCCAGCAGCCACCTTGACGCCCGCACAGATACGCAGTATTTT. This chain links TRBV14 with TRBJ2-3; D gene unclear. The CDR3 is 15 amino acids. Trimming cost V 3 bases and J 1 base, with 11 bases left between them. The germline V gene has CDR1 SGHDN and CDR2 FVKESK.

The V and J genes are TRBV7-7 and TRBJ2-1; 9 bases are shared with TRBD2. Germline assignment: CDR1 SSHAT and CDR2 FNYEAQ (reference sequence). V was clipped by 2 bases and J by 5 bases; unmatched bases: 4. The CDR3 covers 15 residues. CDR3 in amino acids: CASSLSPSGNNEQFF. The CDR3 nucleotides are TGTGCCAGCAGCTTAAGTCCTAGCGGGAACAATGAGCAGTTCTTC.

CDR3 coding DNA: TGCGCCAGCAGCCAAGACAGAGTTACGCAGTATTTT. This encodes CASSQDRVTQYF. This chain uses TRBV4-1 with TRBJ2-3; D is ambiguous. The V end was cut by 0 bases, the J end by 8 bases, with 6 bases between. CDR1 is MGHRA, CDR2 YSYEKL, per germline. The CDR3 has 12 amino acids.

This clonotype occurred a few times. CDR3 amino acids: CASSGTSGGTGELFF. As DNA, the CDR3 is TGTGCCAGCAGTGGGACTAGCGGGGGGACCGGGGAGCTGTTTTTT. The chain is built from TRBV12-3 or TRBV12-4 and TRBJ2-2; TRBD2 aligns across 15 bases. The CDR3 has 15 residues. V gave up 5 bases and J gave up 5 bases; unmatched junction bases: 0.

The table lists this clonotype with many counts. This chain uses TRBV7-2 with TRBJ2-2; D may be TRBD2 (6 bases). The CDR3 covers 18 residues. Germline V CDR1 and CDR2: SGHTA, FQGNSA. The germline V and J ends were trimmed by 4 bases and 5 bases, with 23 bases remaining between them. The DNA for the CDR3 is TGTGCCAGCAGCTCATCTACAGTCTCCGGAGGGATGACCGGGGAGCTGTTTTTT. Its protein product is CASSSSTVSGGMTGELFF.

This clonotype was counted at least ten times. The chain uses TRBV12-3 or TRBV12-4 and TRBJ2-3; D is undetermined. The CDR3 runs 12 residues. V lost 5 bases and J lost 7, with 10 bases in between. CDR3 sequence: CASSGMVYTQYF. The DNA of the CDR3 is TGTGCCAGCAGTGGCATGGTTTATACGCAGTATTTT.

This clonotype was found a few times. The V and J genes are TRBV10-1 and TRBJ2-7; D not resolved. Trimming cost V 3 bases and J 9 bases, with 15 bases left between them. The CDR3 extends over 13 amino acids. From germline, CDR1 is WNHNN and CDR2 SYGVQD (reference sequence). Here the CDR3 reads CASSDPGLSAQYF. The CDR3 bases are TGCGCCAGCAGTGATCCGGGCCTCTCAGCGCAGTACTTC.

This clonotype was seen a handful of times. The chain has TRBV27 and TRBJ2-4, with unresolved D. The germline CDR1 and CDR2 sequences are MNHEY and SMNVEV (reference sequence). This CDR3 comprises 12 residues. Trimming took off 8 bases at V and 8 bases at J, with 13 bases between the two ends. This chain's CDR3 is CASGPFWDIQYF. In DNA form, the CDR3 reads TGTGCCAGCGGGCCTTTTTGGGACATTCAGTACTTC.

This clonotype was observed a single time. V is TRBV27 and J is TRBJ1-1, with D possibly being TRBD1 (5 bases). Trimming shortened V by 6 bases and J by 4 bases, and 15 bases separated the two germline ends. In germline, CDR1 is MNHEY, CDR2 SMNVEV (reference sequence). The CDR3 contains 14 residues. In DNA, the CDR3 is TGTGCCAGCAGCTGGACAAGGCTGGGCACTGAAGCTTTCTTT. Protein sequence: CASSWTRLGTEAFF.

V is TRBV27 and J is TRBJ1-2; D not resolved. Per germline, CDR1 MNHEY and CDR2 SMNVEV (reference sequence). V lost 8 bases and J 4 bases, leaving 20 bases between the germline ends. This CDR3 comprises 15 residues. The CDR3 nucleotides read TGTGCCAGCCTTAGCGGGTCAGGATCATCCTATGGCTACACCTTC. Its protein product is CASLSGSGSSYGYTF.

This clonotype was detected many times. CDR3 sequence: CASSPVGLQETQYF. CDR3 coding DNA: TGTGCCAGCAGTCCCGTCGGCCTCCAAGAGACCCAGTACTTC. The chain couples TRBV12-3 or TRBV12-4 to TRBJ2-5; D uncertain. Trimming took off 5 bases at V and 1 base at J, with 11 bases between the two ends. CDR3 length: 14 amino acids.

J is TRBJ2-7 and V is TRBV5-5, with D possibly matching TRBD2 (6 bases). The V gene's germline CDR1 is SGHKS and CDR2 YYEKEE (reference sequence). The V end lost 1 base, the J end lost 2 bases, and 13 bases lay between the germline ends. This CDR3 is 15 amino acids long. The CDR3 protein is CASSLTRLGPYEQYF. The CDR3 coding sequence is TGTGCCAGCAGCTTGACTCGACTAGGACCCTACGAGCAGTACTTC.

This clonotype has ten or more counts. The CDR3 coding sequence is TGTGCCAGCAGCCACTTGACGACCGGGGAGCTGTTTTTT. It translates to CASSHLTTGELFF. This chain connects TRBV4-2 to TRBJ2-2; D is unresolved. This CDR3 is built from 13 residues. The V and J ends lost 3 bases and 5 bases respectively, with 7 bases between them. Per the germline V gene, CDR1 is LGHNA and CDR2 is YNFKEQ.

This clonotype turned up a few times. Germline and junction disagree at one end, which may indicate a read error. The J gene is TRBJ2-3, the V gene TRBV12-3 or TRBV12-4; TRBD2 agrees at 9 bases. This CDR3 has 14 residues. The CDR3 here is CASRLAGAADTQYF. CDR3 DNA: TGTGCCAGCAGATTAGCGGGAGCGGCAGATACGCAGTATTTT.

This clonotype was picked up a small number of times. The rearrangement links TRBV4-1 to TRBJ1-4; D not certain. V was clipped by 0 bases and J by 10 bases, with 18 bases between them. CDR1 is MGHRA and CDR2 is YSYEKL in the germline V gene. The CDR3 covers 16 residues. This CDR3 reads CASSQDEEDYGGKLFF. The CDR3 DNA reads TGCGCCAGCAGCCAAGACGAGGAGGATTACGGTGGAAAACTGTTTTTT.

There are many counts of this clonotype. This chain uses TRBV12-3 or TRBV12-4 with TRBJ2-7; a possible D gene is TRBD2 (6 bases). This CDR3 is built from 14 residues. V was trimmed by 5 bases and J by 6 bases, leaving 17 bases between them. CDR3 sequence reads: CASSPGLSLTEQYF. CDR3 DNA: TGTGCCAGCAGTCCGGGACTTTCCCTTACCGAGCAGTACTTC.

This clonotype showed up many times. The rearrangement uses TRBV13 and TRBJ2-5, with TRBD2 matching 14 bases. Per the germline V gene, CDR1 is PRHDT and CDR2 is FYEKMQ (reference sequence). Trimming cost V 5 bases and J 5 bases; bases outside gene matches: 7. CDR3 length: 16 amino acids. DNA of the CDR3: TGTGCCAGCAGCCTGGGACTAGCGGGAGAGAAGGAGACCCAGTACTTC. This codes for CASSLGLAGEKETQYF.

This clonotype was picked up a small number of times. The chain joins TRBV29-1 to TRBJ2-1; 9 positions agree with TRBD1. The CDR3 contains 16 residues. Losses at the gene ends were 3 bases for V and 0 bases for J; bases not matched to a gene: 6. CDR1 is SQVTM and CDR2 is ANQGSEA in the germline V gene. This CDR3 is CSVDPGTGFSYNEQFF. In DNA form, the CDR3 reads TGCAGCGTTGATCCCGGGACAGGGTTCTCCTACAATGAGCAGTTCTTC.

This clonotype was seen at least ten times. CDR3 residues: CASSFPPGGFTDTQYF. The CDR3 DNA is TGTGCCAGCAGCTTTCCTCCAGGGGGATTCACAGATACGCAGTATTTT. The J gene is TRBJ2-3, the V gene TRBV5-6; 7 bases agree with TRBD1. Germline V CDR1 and CDR2: SGHDT, YYEEEE. The CDR3 is 16 residues long. The V gene end was trimmed by 2 bases and the J gene end by 2 bases; junction bases not matched to a gene: 8.

This clonotype was seen a few times. J is TRBJ2-1 and V is TRBV5-1; TRBD2 aligns across 12 bases. V lost 4 bases to trimming and J lost 4 bases; unmatched junction nucleotides: 9. The CDR3 is 17 amino acids. The germline gives CDR1 SGHRS, CDR2 YFSETQ. This CDR3 reads CASSTGLAGGFYNEQFF. CDR3 coding DNA: TGCGCCAGCAGCACGGGACTAGCGGGTGGGTTTTACAATGAGCAGTTCTTC.

This clonotype was counted a few times. V and J are TRBV9 and TRBJ2-2; TRBD1 might be the D (6 bases). V was shortened by 4 bases and J by 1 base, with 11 bases between the two germline ends. CDR1 and CDR2 from the germline V gene are SGDLS and YYNGEE. This CDR3 is built from 15 residues. The CDR3 nucleotides are TGTGCCAGCAGCCAAGGGGGAAAGAACACCGGGGAGCTGTTTTTT. Amino acids: CASSQGGKNTGELFF.

This clonotype was detected a few times. The J gene is TRBJ1-1, the V gene TRBV7-9; D is unclear. V was cut by 4 bases and J by 4 bases, with 10 bases left in between. This CDR3 is 13 amino acids long. Germline V gives CDR1 SEHNR, CDR2 FQNEAQ (reference sequence). The CDR3 loop is CASSSYTGTEAFF. CDR3 bases: TGTGCCAGCAGCTCCTACACGGGCACTGAAGCTTTCTTT.

The chain carries TRBV27 and TRBJ2-1; the D is unclear. The CDR3 spans 13 residues. Germline assignment: CDR1 MNHEY and CDR2 SMNVEV (reference sequence). The V and J ends lost 2 bases and 4 bases respectively, with 6 bases between them. As DNA, the CDR3 is TGTGCCAGCAGTTTAATGACTTACAATGAGCAGTTCTTC. It translates to CASSLMTYNEQFF.

The chain combines TRBV12-3 or TRBV12-4 with TRBJ1-3; D call uncertain. Trimming left V 8 bases short and J 1 base short, with 3 bases between. The CDR3 is made up of 11 amino acids. CDR3 DNA: TGTGCCAGCCATTCTGGAAACACCATATATTTT. It encodes CASHSGNTIYF.

There are a few counts of this clonotype. The chain employs TRBV7-9 and TRBJ2-7; 7 nucleotides match TRBD1. The CDR3 loop spans 14 amino acids. Germline loops: CDR1 SEHNR, CDR2 FQNEAQ (reference sequence). Unmatched junction bases numbered 9, after V lost 5 bases and J lost 5 bases. The CDR3 spells CASSEGTETHEQYF. In nucleotides, the CDR3 is TGTGCCAGCAGCGAAGGGACAGAAACCCACGAGCAGTACTTC.